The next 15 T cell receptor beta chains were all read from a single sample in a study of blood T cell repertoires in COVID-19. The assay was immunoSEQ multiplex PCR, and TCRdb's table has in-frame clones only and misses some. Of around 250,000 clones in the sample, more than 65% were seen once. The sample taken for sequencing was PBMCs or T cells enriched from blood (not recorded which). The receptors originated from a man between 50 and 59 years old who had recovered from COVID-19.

The CDR3 spells CASSVDGVTGQYF. CDR3 DNA sequence: TGTGCCAGCAGCGTAGATGGGGTTACAGGGCAGTACTTC. The chain carries TRBV9 and TRBJ2-7; D is perhaps TRBD1 (5 bases). CDR3 size: 13 residues. Trimming took 0 bases from V and 9 from J, leaving 13 bases between them. Germline values: CDR1 SGDLS, CDR2 YYNGEE.

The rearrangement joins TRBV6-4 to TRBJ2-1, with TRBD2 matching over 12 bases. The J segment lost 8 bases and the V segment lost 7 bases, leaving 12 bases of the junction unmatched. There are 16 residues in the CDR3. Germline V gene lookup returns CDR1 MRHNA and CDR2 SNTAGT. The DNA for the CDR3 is TGTGCCAGCAAACCCTGGGCTAGCGGGGGGGCTGATGAGCAGTTCTTC. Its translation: CASKPWASGGADEQFF.

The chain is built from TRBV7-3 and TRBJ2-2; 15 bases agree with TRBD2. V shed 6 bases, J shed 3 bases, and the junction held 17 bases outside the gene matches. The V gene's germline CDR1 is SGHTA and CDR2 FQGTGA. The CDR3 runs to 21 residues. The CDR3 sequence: CASSETPGLAGGPSDTGELFF. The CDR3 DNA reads TGTGCCAGCAGTGAGACCCCCGGACTAGCGGGGGGGCCCTCGGACACCGGGGAGCTGTTTTTT. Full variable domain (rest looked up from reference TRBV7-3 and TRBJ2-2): GAGVSQTPSNKVTEKGKYVELRCDPISGHTALYWYRQSLGQGPEFLIYFQGTGAADDSGLPNDRFFAVRPEGSVSTLKIQRTERGDSAVYLCASSETPGLAGGPSDTGELFFGEGSRLTVL.

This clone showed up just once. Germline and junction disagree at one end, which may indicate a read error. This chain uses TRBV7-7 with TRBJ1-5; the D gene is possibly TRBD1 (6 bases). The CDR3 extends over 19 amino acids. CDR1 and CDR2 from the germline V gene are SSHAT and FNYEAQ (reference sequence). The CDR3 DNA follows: TGTGCTAGCAGCAATTCCAGGAGCTGGACAGCTGGTAGCAATCAGCCCCAGCATTTT. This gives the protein CASSNSRSWTAGSNQPQHF.

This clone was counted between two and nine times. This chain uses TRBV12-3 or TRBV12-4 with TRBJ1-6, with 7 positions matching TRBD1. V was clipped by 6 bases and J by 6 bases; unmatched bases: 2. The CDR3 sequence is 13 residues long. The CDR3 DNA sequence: TGTGCCAGCAGGACAGGGTTTAATTCACCCCTCCACTTT. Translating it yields CASRTGFNSPLHF.

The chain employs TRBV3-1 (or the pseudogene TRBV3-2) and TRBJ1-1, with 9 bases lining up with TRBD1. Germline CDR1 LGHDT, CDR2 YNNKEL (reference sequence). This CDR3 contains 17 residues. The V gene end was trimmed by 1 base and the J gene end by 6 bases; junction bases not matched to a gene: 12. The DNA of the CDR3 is TGTGCCAGCAGCCAAGTGGAATCCGGGACAGGGTTCCCTGAAGCTTTCTTT. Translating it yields CASSQVESGTGFPEAFF.

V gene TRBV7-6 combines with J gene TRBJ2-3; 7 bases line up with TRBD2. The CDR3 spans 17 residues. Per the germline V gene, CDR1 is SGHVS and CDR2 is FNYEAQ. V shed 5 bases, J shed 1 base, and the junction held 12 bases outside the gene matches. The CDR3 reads CASSPPGGAGGTDTQYF. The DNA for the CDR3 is TGTGCCAGCAGCCCGCCGGGGGGTGCGGGGGGCACAGATACGCAGTATTTT.

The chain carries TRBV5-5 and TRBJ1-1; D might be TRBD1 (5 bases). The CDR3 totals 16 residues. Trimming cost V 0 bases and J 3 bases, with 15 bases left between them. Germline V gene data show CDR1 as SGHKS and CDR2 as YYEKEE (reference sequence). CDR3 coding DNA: TGTGCCAGCAGCTTGGGCCAGGGCACCTCATACACTGAAGCTTTCTTT. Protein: CASSLGQGTSYTEAFF.

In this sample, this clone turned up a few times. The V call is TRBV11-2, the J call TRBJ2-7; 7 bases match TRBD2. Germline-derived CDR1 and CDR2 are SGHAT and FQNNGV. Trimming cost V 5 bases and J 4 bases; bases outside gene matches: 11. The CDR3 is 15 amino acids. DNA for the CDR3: TGTGCCAGCAGCCGTAGGAGCGGGGATCCGTACGAGCAGTACTTC. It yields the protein CASSRRSGDPYEQYF.

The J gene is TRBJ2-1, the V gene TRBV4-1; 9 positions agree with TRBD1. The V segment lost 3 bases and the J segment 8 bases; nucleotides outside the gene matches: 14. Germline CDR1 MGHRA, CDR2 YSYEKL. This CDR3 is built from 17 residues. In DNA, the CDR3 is TGCGCCAGCAGCCACACCCCGGACAGGGGAGGATGGGATGAGCAGTTCTTC. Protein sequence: CASSHTPDRGGWDEQFF.

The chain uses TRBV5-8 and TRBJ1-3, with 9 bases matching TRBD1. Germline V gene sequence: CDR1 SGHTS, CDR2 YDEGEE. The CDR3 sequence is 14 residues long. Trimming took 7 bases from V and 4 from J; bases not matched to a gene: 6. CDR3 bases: TGTGCCAGCGGGCGGACAGGGGAAGGAAACACCATATATTTT. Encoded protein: CASGRTGEGNTIYF.

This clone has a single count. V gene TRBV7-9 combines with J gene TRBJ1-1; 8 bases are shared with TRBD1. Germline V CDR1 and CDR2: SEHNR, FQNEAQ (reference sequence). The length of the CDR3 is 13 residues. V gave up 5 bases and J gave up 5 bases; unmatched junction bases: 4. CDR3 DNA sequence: TGTGCCAGCAGCCTAACAGGGGGGACTGAAGCTTTCTTT. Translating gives CASSLTGGTEAFF.

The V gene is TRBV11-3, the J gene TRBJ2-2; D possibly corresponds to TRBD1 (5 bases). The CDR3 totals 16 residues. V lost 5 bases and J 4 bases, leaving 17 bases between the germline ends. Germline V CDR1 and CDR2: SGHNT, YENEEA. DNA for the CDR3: TGTGCCAGCAGCCCAGGGCTCCTAATAGGCACCGGGGAGCTGTTTTTT. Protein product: CASSPGLLIGTGELFF.

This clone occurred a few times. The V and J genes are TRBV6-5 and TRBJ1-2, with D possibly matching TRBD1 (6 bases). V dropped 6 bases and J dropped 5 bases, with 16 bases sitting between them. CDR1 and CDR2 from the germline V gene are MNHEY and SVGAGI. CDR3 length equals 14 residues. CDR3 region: CASSSGTRTYGYTF. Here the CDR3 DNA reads TGTGCCAGCAGCTCAGGGACACGCACTTATGGCTACACCTTC.

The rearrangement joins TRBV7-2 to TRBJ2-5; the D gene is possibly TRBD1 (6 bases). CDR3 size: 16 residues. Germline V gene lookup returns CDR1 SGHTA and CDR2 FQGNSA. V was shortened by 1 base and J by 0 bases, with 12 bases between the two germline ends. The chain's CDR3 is CASSLVGTSYQETQYF. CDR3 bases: TGTGCCAGCAGCTTAGTCGGGACATCGTACCAAGAGACCCAGTACTTC.